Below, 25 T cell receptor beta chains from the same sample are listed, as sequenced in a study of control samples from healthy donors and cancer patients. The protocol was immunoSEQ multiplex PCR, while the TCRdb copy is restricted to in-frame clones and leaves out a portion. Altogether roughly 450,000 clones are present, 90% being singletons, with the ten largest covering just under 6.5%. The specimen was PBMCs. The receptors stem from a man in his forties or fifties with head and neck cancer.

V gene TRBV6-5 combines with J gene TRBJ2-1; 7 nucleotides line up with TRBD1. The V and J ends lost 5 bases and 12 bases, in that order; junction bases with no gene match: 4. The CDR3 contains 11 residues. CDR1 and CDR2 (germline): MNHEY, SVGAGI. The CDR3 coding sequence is TGTGCCAGCAGTAAACAGGGGTGGCAGTTCTTC. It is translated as CASSKQGWQFF.

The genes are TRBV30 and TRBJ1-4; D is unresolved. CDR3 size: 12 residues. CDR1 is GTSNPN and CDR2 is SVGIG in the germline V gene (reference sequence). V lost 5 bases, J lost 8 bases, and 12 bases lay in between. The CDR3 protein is CAWAPQSEKLFF. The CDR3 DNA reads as TGTGCCTGGGCCCCACAAAGCGAAAAACTGTTTTTT.

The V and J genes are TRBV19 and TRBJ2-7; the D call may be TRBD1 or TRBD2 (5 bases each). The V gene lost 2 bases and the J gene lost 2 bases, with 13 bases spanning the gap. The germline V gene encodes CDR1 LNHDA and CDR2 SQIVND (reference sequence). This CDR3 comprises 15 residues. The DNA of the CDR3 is TGTGCCAGTAGTATAAATAGGGACGGAACCTACGAGCAGTACTTC. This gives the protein CASSINRDGTYEQYF.

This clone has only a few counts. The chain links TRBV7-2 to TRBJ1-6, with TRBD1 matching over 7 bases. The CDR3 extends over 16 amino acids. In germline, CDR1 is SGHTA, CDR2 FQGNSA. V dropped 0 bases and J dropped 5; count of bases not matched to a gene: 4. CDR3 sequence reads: CASSLATGTDNSPLHF. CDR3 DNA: TGTGCCAGCAGCTTAGCCACCGGGACAGATAATTCACCCCTCCACTTT.

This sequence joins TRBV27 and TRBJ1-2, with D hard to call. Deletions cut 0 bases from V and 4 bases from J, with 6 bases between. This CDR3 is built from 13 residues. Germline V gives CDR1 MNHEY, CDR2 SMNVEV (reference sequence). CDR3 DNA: TGTGCCAGCAGTTTATCGTCCGGCTATGGCTACACCTTC. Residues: CASSLSSGYGYTF.

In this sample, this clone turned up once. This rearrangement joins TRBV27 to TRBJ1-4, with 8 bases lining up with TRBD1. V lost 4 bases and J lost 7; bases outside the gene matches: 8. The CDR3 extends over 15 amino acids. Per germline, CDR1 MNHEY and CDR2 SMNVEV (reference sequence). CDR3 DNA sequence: TGTGCCAGCAGTTACTCGACAGGGGCAGCTGAAAAACTGTTTTTT. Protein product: CASSYSTGAAEKLFF.

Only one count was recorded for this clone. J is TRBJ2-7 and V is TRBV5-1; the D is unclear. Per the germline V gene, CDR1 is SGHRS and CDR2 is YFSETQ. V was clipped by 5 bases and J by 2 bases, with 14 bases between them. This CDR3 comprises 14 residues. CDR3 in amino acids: CASREHDGAYEQYF. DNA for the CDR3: TGCGCCAGCAGGGAACATGACGGTGCCTACGAGCAGTACTTC.

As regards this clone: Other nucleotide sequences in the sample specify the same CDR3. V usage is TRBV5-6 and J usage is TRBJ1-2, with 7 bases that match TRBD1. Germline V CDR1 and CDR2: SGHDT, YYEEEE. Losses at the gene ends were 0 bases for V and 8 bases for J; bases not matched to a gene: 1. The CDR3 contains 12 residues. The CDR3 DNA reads TGTGCCAGCAGCTTGGGGACAGGCGGCTACACCTTC. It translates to CASSLGTGGYTF.

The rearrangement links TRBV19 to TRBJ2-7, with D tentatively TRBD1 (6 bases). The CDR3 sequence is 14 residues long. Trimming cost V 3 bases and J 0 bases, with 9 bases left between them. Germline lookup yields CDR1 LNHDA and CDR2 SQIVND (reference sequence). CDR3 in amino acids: CASSITDSSYEQYF. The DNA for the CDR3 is TGTGCCAGTAGTATTACGGACAGCTCCTACGAGCAGTACTTC.

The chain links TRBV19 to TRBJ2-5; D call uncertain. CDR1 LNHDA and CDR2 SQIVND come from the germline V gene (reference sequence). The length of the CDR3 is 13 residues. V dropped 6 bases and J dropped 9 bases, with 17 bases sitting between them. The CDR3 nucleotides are TGTGCCAGTAGGGCGCAGGACCATAGGTCCCAGTACTTC. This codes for CASRAQDHRSQYF.

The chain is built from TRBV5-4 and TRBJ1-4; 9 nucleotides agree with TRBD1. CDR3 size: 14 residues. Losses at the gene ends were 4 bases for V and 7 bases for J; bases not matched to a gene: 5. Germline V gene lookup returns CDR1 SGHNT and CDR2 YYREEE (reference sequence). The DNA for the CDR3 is TGTGCCAGCAGCAAGACAGGGGGAAGTGAAAAACTGTTTTTT. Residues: CASSKTGGSEKLFF.

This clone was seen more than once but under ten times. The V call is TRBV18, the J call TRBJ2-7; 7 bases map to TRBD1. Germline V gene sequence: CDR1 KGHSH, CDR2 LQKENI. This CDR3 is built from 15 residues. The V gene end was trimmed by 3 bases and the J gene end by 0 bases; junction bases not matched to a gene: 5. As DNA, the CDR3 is TGTGCCAGCTCACCTAGGGGACAGCACTCCTACGAGCAGTACTTC. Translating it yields CASSPRGQHSYEQYF. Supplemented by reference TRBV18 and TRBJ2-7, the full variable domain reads NAGVMQNPRHLVRRRGQEARLRCSPMKGHSHVYWYRQLPEEGLKFMVYLQKENIIDESGMPKERFSAEFPKEGPSILRIQQVVRGDSAAYFCASSPRGQHSYEQYFGPGTRLTVT.

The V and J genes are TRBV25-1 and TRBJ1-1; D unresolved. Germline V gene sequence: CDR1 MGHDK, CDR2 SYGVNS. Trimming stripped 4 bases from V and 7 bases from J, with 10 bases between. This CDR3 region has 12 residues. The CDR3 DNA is TGTGCCAGCAGTGTAGGTATGGTTGAAGCTTTCTTT. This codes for CASSVGMVEAFF. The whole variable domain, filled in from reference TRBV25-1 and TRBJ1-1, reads EADIYQTPRYLVIGTGKKITLECSQTMGHDKMYWYQQDPGMELHLIHYSYGVNSTEKGDLSSESTVSRIRTEHFPLTLESARPSHTSQYLCASSVGMVEAFFGQGTRLTVV.

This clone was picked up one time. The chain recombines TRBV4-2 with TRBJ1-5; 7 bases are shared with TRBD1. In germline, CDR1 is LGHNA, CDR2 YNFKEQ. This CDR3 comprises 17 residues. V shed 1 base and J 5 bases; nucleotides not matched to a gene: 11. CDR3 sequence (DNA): TGTGCCAGCAGCCAAGTAACTAGCCCAGGGGGGGATCAGCCCCAGCATTTT. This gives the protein CASSQVTSPGGDQPQHF.

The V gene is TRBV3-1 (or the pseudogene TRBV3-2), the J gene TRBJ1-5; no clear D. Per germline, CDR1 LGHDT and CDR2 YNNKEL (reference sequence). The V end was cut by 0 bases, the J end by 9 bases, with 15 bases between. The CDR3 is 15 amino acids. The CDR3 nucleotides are TGTGCCAGCAGCCAAGAAGCGAGCGGTGGATCGCCCCAGCATTTT. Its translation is CASSQEASGGSPQHF.

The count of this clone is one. CDR3 bases: TGTGCCAGCAGCTTGGCGAGCTCCTATAATTCACCCCTCCACTTT. Translation: CASSLASSYNSPLHF. The chain carries TRBV5-4 and TRBJ1-6; D is ambiguous. V lost 0 bases to trimming and J lost 0 bases, with 4 bases between them. CDR3 length equals 15 residues. Per germline, CDR1 SGHNT and CDR2 YYREEE (reference sequence). The variable domain in full, completed from reference TRBV5-4 and TRBJ1-6, reads ETGVTQSPTHLIKTRGQQVTLRCSSQSGHNTVSWYQQALGQGPQFIFQYYREEENGRGNFPPRFSGLQFPNYSSELNVNALELDDSALYLCASSLASSYNSPLHFGNGTRLTVT.

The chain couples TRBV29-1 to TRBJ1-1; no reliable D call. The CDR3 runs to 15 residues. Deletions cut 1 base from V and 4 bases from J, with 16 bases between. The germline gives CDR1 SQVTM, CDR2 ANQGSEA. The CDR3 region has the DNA TGCAGCGTTGAAGGGGCGCGGCCCCGGAGCACTGAAGCTTTCTTT. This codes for CSVEGARPRSTEAFF.

DNA for the CDR3: TGTGCCAGCAGCTTTGGGCAGATATACGAGCAGTACTTC. Its translation: CASSFGQIYEQYF. The V call is TRBV11-2, the J call TRBJ2-7; no definite D call. This CDR3 is built from 13 residues. Trimming cost V 3 bases and J 4 bases, with 10 bases left between them. Germline V gene sequence: CDR1 SGHAT, CDR2 FQNNGV.

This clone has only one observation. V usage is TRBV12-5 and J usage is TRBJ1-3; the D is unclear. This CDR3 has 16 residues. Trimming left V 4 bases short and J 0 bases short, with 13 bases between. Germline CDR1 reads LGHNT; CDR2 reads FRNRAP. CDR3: CASGSSAGSSGNTIYF. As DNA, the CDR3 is TGTGCTAGTGGTTCCTCGGCTGGTAGCTCTGGAAACACCATATATTTT.

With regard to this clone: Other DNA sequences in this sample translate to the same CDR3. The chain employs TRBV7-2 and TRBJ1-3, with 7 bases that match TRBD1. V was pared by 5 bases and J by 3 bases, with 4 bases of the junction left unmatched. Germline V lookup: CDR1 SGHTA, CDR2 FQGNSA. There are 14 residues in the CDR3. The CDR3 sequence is CASSDRASGNTIYF. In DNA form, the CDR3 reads TGTGCCAGCAGCGACAGGGCTAGTGGAAACACCATATATTTT.

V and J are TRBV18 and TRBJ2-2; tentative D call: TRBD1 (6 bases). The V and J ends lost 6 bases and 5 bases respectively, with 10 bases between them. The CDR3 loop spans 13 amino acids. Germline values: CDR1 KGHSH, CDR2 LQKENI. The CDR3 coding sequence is TGTGCCAGCTCCCCTCAGGGGACCGGGGAGCTGTTTTTT. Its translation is CASSPQGTGELFF. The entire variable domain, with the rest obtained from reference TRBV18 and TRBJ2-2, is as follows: NAGVMQNPRHLVRRRGQEARLRCSPMKGHSHVYWYRQLPEEGLKFMVYLQKENIIDESGMPKERFSAEFPKEGPSILRIQQVVRGDSAAYFCASSPQGTGELFFGEGSRLTVL.

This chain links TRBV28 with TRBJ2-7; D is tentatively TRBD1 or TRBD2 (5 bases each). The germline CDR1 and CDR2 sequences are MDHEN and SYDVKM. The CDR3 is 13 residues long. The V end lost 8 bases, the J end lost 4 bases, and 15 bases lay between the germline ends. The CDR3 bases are TGTGCCAGCGTTCAACCGGGACCGTACGAGCAGTACTTC. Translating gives CASVQPGPYEQYF.

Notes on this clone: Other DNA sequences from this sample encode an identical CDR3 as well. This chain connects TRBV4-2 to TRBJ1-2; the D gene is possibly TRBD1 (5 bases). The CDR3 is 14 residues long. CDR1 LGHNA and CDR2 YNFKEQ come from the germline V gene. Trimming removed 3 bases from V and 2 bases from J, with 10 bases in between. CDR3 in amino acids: CASSQRGVNYGYTF. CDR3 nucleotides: TGTGCCAGCAGCCAGCGGGGGGTGAACTATGGCTACACCTTC.

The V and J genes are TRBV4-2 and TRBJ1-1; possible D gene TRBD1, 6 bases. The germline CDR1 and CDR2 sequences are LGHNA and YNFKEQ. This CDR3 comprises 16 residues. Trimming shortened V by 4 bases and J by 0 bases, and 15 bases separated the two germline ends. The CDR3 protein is CASSPGGWGLNTEAFF. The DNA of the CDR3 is TGTGCCAGCAGCCCAGGAGGGTGGGGGCTGAACACTGAAGCTTTCTTT.

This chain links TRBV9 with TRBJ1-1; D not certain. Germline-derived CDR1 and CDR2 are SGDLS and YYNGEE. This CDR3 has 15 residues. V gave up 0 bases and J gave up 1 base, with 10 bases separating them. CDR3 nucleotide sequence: TGTGCCAGCAGCGTAGTAAACGGTCAGAACACTGAAGCTTTCTTT. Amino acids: CASSVVNGQNTEAFF. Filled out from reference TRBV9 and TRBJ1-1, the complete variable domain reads DSGVTQTPKHLITATGQRVTLRCSPRSGDLSVYWYQQSLDQGLQFLIQYYNGEERAKGNILERFSAQQFPDLHSELNLSSLELGDSALYFCASSVVNGQNTEAFFGQGTRLTVV.